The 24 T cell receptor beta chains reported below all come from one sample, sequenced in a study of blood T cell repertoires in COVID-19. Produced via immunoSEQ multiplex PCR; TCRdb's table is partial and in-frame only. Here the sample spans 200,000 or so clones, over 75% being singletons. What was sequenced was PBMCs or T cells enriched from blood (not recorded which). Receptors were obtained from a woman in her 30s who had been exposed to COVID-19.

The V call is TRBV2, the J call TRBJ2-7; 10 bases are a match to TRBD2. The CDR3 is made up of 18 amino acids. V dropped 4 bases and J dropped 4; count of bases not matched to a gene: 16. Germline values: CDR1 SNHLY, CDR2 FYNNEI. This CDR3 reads CASSATGSGRASDYEQYF. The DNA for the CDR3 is TGTGCCAGCAGTGCCACGGGAAGCGGGAGGGCTTCTGATTACGAGCAGTACTTC.

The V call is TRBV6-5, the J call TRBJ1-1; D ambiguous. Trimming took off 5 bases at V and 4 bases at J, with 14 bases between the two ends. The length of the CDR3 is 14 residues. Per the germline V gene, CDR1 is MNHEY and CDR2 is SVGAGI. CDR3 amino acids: CASSPSPSSTEAFF. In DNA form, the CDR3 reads TGTGCCAGCAGTCCCTCTCCTTCGAGCACTGAAGCTTTCTTT.

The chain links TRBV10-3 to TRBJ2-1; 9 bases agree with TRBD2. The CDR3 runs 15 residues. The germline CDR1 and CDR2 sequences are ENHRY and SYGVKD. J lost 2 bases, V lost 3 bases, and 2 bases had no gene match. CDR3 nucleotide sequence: TGTGCCATCAGTGATCTAGCGGGGACCTACAATGAGCAGTTCTTC. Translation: CAISDLAGTYNEQFF.

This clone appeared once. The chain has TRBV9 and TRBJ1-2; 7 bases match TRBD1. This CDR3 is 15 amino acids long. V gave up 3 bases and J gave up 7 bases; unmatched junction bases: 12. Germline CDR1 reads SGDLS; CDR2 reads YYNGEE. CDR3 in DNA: TGTGCCAGCAGCGAGCCGACAGGGTTAAGGGGTGGCTACACCTTC. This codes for CASSEPTGLRGGYTF.

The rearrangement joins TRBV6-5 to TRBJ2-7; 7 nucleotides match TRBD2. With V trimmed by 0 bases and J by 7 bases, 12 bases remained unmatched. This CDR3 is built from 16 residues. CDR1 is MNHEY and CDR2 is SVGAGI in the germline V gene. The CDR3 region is CASSYSSGGGLAEQYF. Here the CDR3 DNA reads TGTGCCAGCAGTTACTCTTCGGGGGGAGGATTAGCTGAGCAGTACTTC.

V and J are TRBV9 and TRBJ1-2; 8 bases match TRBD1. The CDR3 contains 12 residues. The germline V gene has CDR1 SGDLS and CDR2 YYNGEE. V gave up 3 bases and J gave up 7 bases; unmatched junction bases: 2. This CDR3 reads CASSEQGVGYTF. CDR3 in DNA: TGTGCCAGCAGCGAACAGGGGGTTGGCTACACCTTC.

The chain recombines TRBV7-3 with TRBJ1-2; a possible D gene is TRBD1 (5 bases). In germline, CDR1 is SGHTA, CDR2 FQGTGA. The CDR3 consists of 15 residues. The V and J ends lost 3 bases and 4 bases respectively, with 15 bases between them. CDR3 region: CASSLGGGRSYGYTF. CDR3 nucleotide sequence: TGTGCCAGCAGCTTGGGGGGTGGACGGAGCTATGGCTACACCTTC.

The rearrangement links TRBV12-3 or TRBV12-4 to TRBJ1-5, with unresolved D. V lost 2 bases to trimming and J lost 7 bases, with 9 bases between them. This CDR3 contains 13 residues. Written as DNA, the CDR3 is TGTGCCAGCAGTTTATTCGCGGGGCAGCCCCAGCATTTT. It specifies CASSLFAGQPQHF.

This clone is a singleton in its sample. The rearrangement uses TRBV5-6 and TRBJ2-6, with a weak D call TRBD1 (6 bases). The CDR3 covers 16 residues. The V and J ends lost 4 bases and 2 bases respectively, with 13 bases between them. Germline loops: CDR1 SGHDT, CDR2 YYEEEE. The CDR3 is CASSKPQGPGANVLTF. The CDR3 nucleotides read TGTGCCAGCAGCAAACCACAGGGTCCTGGGGCCAACGTCCTGACTTTC. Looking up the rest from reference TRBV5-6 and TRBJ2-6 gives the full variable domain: DAGVTQSPTHLIKTRGQQVTLRCSPKSGHDTVSWYQQALGQGPQFIFQYYEEEERQRGNFPDRFSGHQFPNYSSELNVNALLLGDSALYLCASSKPQGPGANVLTFGAGSRLTVL.

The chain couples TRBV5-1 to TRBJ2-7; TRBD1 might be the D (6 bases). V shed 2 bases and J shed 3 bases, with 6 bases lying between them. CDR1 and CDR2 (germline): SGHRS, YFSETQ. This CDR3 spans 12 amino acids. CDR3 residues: CASSLQGYEQYF. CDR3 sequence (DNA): TGCGCCAGCAGCTTACAGGGCTACGAGCAGTACTTC.

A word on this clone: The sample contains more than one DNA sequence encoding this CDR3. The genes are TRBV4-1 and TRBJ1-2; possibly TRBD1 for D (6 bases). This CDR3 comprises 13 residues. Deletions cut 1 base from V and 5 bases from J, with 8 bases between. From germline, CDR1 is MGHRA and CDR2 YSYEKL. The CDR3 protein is CASSQGTGYGYTF. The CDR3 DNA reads TGCGCCAGCAGCCAAGGAACAGGGTATGGCTACACCTTC.

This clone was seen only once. CDR3 amino acids: CASSLGQGEAFF. The CDR3 coding sequence is TGTGCCAGCAGCTTGGGACAGGGGGAAGCTTTCTTT. The rearrangement links TRBV7-3 to TRBJ1-1; 10 nucleotides align to TRBD1. The CDR3 length is 12 residues. CDR1 is SGHTA and CDR2 is FQGTGA in the germline V gene. V dropped 3 bases and J dropped 8; count of bases not matched to a gene: 0.

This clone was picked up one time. The chain's CDR3 is CASSDSASGGDTQYF. The CDR3 DNA reads as TGTGCCAGCAGTGACTCAGCTAGCGGAGGGGATACGCAGTATTTT. This chain joins TRBV6-4 and TRBJ2-3; 7 nucleotides match TRBD2. CDR3 length: 15 amino acids. V lost 0 bases to trimming and J lost 6 bases; unmatched junction nucleotides: 6. The germline CDR1 and CDR2 sequences are MRHNA and SNTAGT.

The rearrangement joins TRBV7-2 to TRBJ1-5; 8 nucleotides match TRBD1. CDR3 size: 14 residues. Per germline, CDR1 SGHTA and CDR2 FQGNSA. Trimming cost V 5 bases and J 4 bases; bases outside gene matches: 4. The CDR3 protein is CASSRTGGNQPQHF. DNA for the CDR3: TGTGCCAGCAGCCGTACAGGGGGTAATCAGCCCCAGCATTTT.

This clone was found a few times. CDR3 residues: CASSHQQGNNYGYTF. DNA of the CDR3: TGTGCCAGCAGCCATCAACAGGGGAACAACTATGGCTACACCTTC. The chain combines TRBV3-1 (or the pseudogene TRBV3-2) with TRBJ1-2; 7 bases are a match to TRBD1. Per the germline V gene, CDR1 is LGHDT and CDR2 is YNNKEL (reference sequence). V trimming: 3 bases; J trimming: 2 bases; junction bases outside the gene matches: 6. The CDR3 totals 15 residues.

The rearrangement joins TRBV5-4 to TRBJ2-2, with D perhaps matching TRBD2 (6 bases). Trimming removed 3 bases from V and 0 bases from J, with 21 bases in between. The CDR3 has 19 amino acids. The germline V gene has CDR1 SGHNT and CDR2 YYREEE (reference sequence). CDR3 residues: CASSSFRSSEGSNTGELFF. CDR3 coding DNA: TGTGCCAGCAGCTCATTTAGGTCCTCGGAGGGATCGAACACCGGGGAGCTGTTTTTT.

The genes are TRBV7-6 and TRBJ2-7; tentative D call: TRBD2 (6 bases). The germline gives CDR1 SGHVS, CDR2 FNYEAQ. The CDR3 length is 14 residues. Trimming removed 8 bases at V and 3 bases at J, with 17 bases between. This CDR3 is CASAGSGDGYEQYF. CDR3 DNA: TGTGCCAGCGCCGGATCGGGGGACGGCTACGAGCAGTACTTC.

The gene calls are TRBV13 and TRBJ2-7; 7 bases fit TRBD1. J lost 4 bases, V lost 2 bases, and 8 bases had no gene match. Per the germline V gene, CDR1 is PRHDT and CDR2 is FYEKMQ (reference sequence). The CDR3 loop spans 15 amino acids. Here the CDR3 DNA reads TGTGCCAGCAGCTTAAGGGGGCAGGGGGTTTACGAGCAGTACTTC. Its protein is CASSLRGQGVYEQYF.

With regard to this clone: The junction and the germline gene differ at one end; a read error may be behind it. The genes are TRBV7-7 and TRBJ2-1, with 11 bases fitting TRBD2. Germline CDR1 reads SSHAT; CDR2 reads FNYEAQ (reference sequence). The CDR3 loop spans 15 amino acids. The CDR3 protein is CASSLAGGLNNEQFF. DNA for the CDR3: TGTGCCAGCAGCCTAGCGGGAGGCCTCAACAATGAGCAGTTCTTC.

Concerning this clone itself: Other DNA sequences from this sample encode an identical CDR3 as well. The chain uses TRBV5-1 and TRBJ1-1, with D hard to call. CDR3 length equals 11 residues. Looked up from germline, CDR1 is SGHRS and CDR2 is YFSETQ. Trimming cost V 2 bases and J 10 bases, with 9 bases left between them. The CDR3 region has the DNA TGCGCCAGCAGCTTAGAGGGTAGAGCTTTCTTT. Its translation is CASSLEGRAFF.

Written as DNA, the CDR3 is TGTGCCAGCAGCAGCGAAAACACCGGGGAGCTGTTTTTT. This translates into CASSSENTGELFF. The genes are TRBV7-9 and TRBJ2-2; no clear D. The V end was cut by 5 bases, the J end by 2 bases, with 6 bases between. Germline V CDR1 and CDR2: SEHNR, FQNEAQ (reference sequence). The length of the CDR3 is 13 residues. Complete variable domain (other parts from reference TRBV7-9 and TRBJ2-2): DTGVSQNPRHKITKRGQNVTFRCDPISEHNRLYWYRQTLGQGPEFLTYFQNEAQLEKSRLLSDRFSAERPKGSFSTLEIQRTEQGDSAMYLCASSSENTGELFFGEGSRLTVL.

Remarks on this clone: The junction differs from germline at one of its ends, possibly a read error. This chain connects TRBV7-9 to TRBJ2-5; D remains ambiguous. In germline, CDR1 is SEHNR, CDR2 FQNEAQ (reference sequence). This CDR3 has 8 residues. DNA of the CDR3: TGTGCCAGCAGTCCTAGTAACTTC. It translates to CASSPSNF.

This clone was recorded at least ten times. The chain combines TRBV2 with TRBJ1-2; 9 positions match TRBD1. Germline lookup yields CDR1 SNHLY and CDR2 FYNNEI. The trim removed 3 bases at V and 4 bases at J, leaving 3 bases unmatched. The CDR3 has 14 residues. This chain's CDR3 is CASSDQTGGYGYTF. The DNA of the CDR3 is TGTGCCAGCAGTGACCAGACAGGGGGCTATGGCTACACCTTC. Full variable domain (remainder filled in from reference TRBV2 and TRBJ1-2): EPEVTQTPSHQVTQMGQEVILRCVPISNHLYFYWYRQILGQKVEFLVSFYNNEISEKSEIFDDQFSVERPDGSNFTLKIRSTKLEDSAMYFCASSDQTGGYGYTFGSGTRLTVV.

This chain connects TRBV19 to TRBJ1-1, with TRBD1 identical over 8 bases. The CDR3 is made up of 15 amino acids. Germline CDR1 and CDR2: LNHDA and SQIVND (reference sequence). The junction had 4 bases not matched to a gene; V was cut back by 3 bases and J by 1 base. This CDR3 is CASSISGGANTEAFF. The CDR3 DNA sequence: TGTGCCAGTAGTATTTCAGGGGGCGCGAACACTGAAGCTTTCTTT.